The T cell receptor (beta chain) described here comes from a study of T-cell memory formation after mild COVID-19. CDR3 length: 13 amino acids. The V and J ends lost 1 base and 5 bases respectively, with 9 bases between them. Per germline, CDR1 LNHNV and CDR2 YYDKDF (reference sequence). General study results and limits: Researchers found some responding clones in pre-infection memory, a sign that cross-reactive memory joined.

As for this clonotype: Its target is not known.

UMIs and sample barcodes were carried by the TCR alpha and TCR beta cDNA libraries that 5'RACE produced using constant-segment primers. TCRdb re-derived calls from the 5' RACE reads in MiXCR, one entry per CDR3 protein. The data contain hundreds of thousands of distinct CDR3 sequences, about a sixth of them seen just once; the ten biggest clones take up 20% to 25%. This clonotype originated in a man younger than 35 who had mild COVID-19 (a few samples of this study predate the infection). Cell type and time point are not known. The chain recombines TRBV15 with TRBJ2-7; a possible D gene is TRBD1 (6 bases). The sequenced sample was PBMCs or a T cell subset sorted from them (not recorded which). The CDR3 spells CATSRATGNEQYV. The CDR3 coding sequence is TGTGCCACCAGCAGAGCCACAGGGAACGAGCAGTACGTC.